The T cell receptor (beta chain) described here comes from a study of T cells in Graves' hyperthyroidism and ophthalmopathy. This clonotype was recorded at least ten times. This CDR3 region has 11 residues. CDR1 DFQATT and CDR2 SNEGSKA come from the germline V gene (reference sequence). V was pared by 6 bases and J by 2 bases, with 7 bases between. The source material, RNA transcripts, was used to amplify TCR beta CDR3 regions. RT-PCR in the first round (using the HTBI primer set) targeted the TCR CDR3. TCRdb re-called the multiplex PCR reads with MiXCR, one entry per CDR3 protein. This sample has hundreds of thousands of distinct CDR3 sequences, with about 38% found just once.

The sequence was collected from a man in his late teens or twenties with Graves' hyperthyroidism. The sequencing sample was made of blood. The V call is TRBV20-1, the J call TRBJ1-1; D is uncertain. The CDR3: CSAPSNTEAFF. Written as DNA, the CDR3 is TGCAGTGCCCCGTCAAACACTGAAGCTTTCTTT.